These T cell receptor beta chains were read from a single sample in a study of blood T cell repertoires in COVID-19. This table comes from immunoSEQ multiplex PCR, and its TCRdb copy is limited to in-frame clones, with some not included. Here the sample spans about 67,000 clones, over 80% being singletons. Sequenced material: peripheral blood. The receptors come from a man over 45 with active COVID-19. The CDR3 runs from the conserved cysteine through the conserved F or W. D genes are given only for firm matches. Clone size is shown for a subset of rows, as once, few, many or a class of expanded clone.

size: -; V: TRBV12-5; D: TRBD1; J: TRBJ1-1; CDR3: CASGLMGQGGQNTEAFF; DNA: TGTGCTAGTGGTTTGATGGGACAGGGAGGTCAGAACACTGAAGCTTTCTTT
size: -; V: TRBV4-3; D: -; J: TRBJ2-1; CDR3: CASSQDDPRLNEQFF; DNA: TGCGCCAGCAGCCAAGATGATCCGAGGCTCAATGAGCAGTTCTTC
size: -; V: TRBV30; D: -; J: TRBJ2-2; CDR3: CAWTLDPGQGSYTGELFF; DNA: TGTGCCTGGACCCTCGACCCGGGCCAGGGATCCTACACCGGGGAGCTGTTTTTT
size: -; V: TRBV7-7; D: -; J: TRBJ2-1; CDR3: CASSLDRYNEQFF; DNA: TGTGCCAGCAGCTTAGACAGGTACAATGAGCAGTTCTTC
size: -; V: TRBV28; D: -; J: TRBJ2-1; CDR3: CASSLRGSGHEQFF; DNA: TGTGCCAGCAGTTTACGGGGGTCTGGGCATGAGCAGTTCTTC
size: once; V: TRBV5-4; D: TRBD2; J: TRBJ2-5; CDR3: CASSSALAGGQYF; DNA: TGTGCCAGCAGCTCCGCTCTAGCGGGGGGGCAGTACTTC
size: -; V: TRBV2; D: -; J: TRBJ1-3; CDR3: CASSAWGLSSGNTIYF; DNA: TGTGCCAGCAGTGCGTGGGGGCTGAGCTCTGGAAACACCATATATTTT
size: -; V: TRBV27; D: TRBD1; J: TRBJ2-3; CDR3: CASRRGLGTDTQYF; DNA: TGTGCCAGCCGAAGGGGGCTGGGCACAGATACGCAGTATTTT
size: -; V: TRBV27; D: -; J: TRBJ1-3; CDR3: CASSLSNPGAFSGNTIYF; DNA: TGTGCCAGCAGTTTATCGAATCCAGGGGCGTTCTCTGGAAACACCATATATTTT
size: once; V: TRBV4-3; D: -; J: TRBJ1-2; CDR3: CASSQELPAGGYTF; DNA: TGCGCCAGCAGCCAAGAACTCCCGGCGGGTGGCTACACCTTC
size: -; V: TRBV6-2/TRBV6-3; D: -; J: TRBJ1-5; CDR3: CASSFSLTDTDSNQPQHF; DNA: TGTGCCAGCAGTTTCTCGCTTACGGACACCGATAGCAATCAGCCCCAGCATTTT
size: -; V: TRBV19; D: TRBD2; J: TRBJ2-1; CDR3: CASSLGLAGATISYNEQFF; DNA: TGTGCCAGTAGTTTGGGACTAGCGGGGGCCACGATCTCCTACAATGAGCAGTTCTTC
size: -; V: TRBV6-4; D: -; J: TRBJ1-1; CDR3: CASSDTSMNTEAFF; DNA: TGTGCCAGCAGTGACACGAGCATGAACACTGAAGCTTTCTTT
size: -; V: TRBV28; D: -; J: TRBJ1-4; CDR3: CASSSRGGVNEKLFF; DNA: TGTGCCAGCAGTTCTCGGGGAGGGGTTAATGAAAAACTGTTTTTT
size: -; V: TRBV6-2/TRBV6-3; D: -; J: TRBJ2-7; CDR3: CASSYTAVPEQYF; DNA: TGTGCCAGCAGTTACACGGCGGTTCCCGAGCAGTACTTC
size: -; V: TRBV11-3; D: TRBD1; J: TRBJ2-7; CDR3: CASSTRTGLTYEQYF; DNA: TGTGCCAGCTCGACGCGGACAGGGCTAACCTACGAGCAGTACTTC
size: -; V: TRBV24-1; D: TRBD2; J: TRBJ2-5; CDR3: CATSDPGTRSETQYF; DNA: TGTGCCACCAGTGACCCAGGGACTAGATCGGAGACCCAGTACTTC
size: -; V: TRBV4-3; D: -; J: TRBJ2-7; CDR3: CASSQERSSYEQYF; DNA: TGCGCCAGCAGCCAAGAGCGGTCCTCCTACGAGCAGTACTTC
size: -; V: TRBV18; D: -; J: TRBJ1-3; CDR3: CASSPARSSASSGNTIYF; DNA: TGTGCCAGCTCACCAGCCCGCTCCAGCGCCAGCTCTGGAAACACCATATATTTT
size: -; V: TRBV7-3; D: -; J: TRBJ1-1; CDR3: CASSPNSNRNTEAFF; DNA: TGTGCCAGCAGCCCGAACAGTAACCGGAACACTGAAGCTTTCTTT
size: -; V: TRBV18; D: -; J: TRBJ2-7; CDR3: CASSSDIGNEQYF; DNA: TGTGCCAGCTCATCGGACATAGGGAACGAGCAGTACTTC
size: -; V: TRBV24-1; D: TRBD1; J: TRBJ1-3; CDR3: CATSDLPGQGAGNTIYF; DNA: TGTGCCACCAGTGATTTACCCGGACAGGGCGCTGGAAACACCATATATTTT
size: -; V: TRBV5-4; D: -; J: TRBJ2-4; CDR3: CASSMDSFNIQYF; DNA: TGTGCCAGCAGCATGGACTCTTTTAACATTCAGTACTTC
size: few; V: TRBV7-3; D: -; J: TRBJ1-5; CDR3: CASTAGGRNQPQHF; DNA: TGTGCCAGCACCGCGGGGGGCAGAAATCAGCCCCAGCATTTT
size: -; V: TRBV28; D: -; J: TRBJ1-4; CDR3: CASSPGSEFSEKLFF; DNA: TGTGCCAGCAGTCCCGGGTCAGAGTTCAGTGAAAAACTGTTTTTT
size: -; V: TRBV6-4; D: -; J: TRBJ1-6; CDR3: CASPDEERPPENSPLHF; DNA: TGTGCCAGCCCCGATGAGGAGCGCCCTCCTGAAAATTCACCCCTCCACTTT
size: -; V: TRBV2; D: -; J: TRBJ2-2; CDR3: CAVGGALPGELFF; DNA: TGTGCCGTGGGGGGGGCGCTTCCCGGGGAGCTGTTTTTT
size: -; V: TRBV5-6; D: TRBD2; J: TRBJ2-5; CDR3: CASREDWQETQYF; DNA: TGTGCCAGCCGGGAGGACTGGCAAGAGACCCAGTACTTC
size: -; V: TRBV7-9; D: -; J: TRBJ2-3; CDR3: CASSYRLVYDTQYF; DNA: TGTGCCAGCAGCTATCGACTGGTGTATGATACGCAGTATTTT
size: -; V: TRBV18; D: -; J: TRBJ2-3; CDR3: CASSPRGGDTQYF; DNA: TGTGCCAGCTCACCTCGGGGTGGAGATACGCAGTATTTT
size: -; V: TRBV4-1; D: TRBD2; J: TRBJ2-7; CDR3: CASSQEIAGGYEQYF; DNA: TGCGCCAGCAGCCAAGAAATAGCGGGGGGCTACGAGCAGTACTTC
size: -; V: TRBV6-5; D: -; J: TRBJ1-6; CDR3: CASSYSNRDNSPLHF; DNA: TGTGCCAGCAGTTACTCGAACAGGGATAATTCACCCCTCCACTTT
size: once; V: TRBV5-8; D: -; J: TRBJ2-3; CDR3: CASSLLGGGDTQYF; DNA: TGTGCCAGCAGCTTGTTAGGGGGGGGAGATACGCAGTATTTT
size: -; V: TRBV6-6; D: TRBD2; J: TRBJ2-7; CDR3: CASTRSGVSYEQYF; DNA: TGTGCCAGCACTCGGAGCGGGGTGTCCTACGAGCAGTACTTC
size: -; V: TRBV25-1; D: TRBD1; J: TRBJ1-4; CDR3: CASSSIRGQYEKLFF; DNA: TGTGCCAGCAGCTCTATACGGGGACAGTACGAAAAACTGTTTTTT
size: -; V: TRBV4-3; D: TRBD2; J: TRBJ2-3; CDR3: CASSPSGRADTQYF; DNA: TGCGCCAGCAGCCCTAGCGGGAGGGCAGATACGCAGTATTTT
size: -; V: TRBV7-3; D: TRBD2; J: TRBJ2-1; CDR3: CASSPGLAGGEQFF; DNA: TGTGCCAGCAGCCCGGGACTAGCGGGTGGGGAGCAGTTCTTC
size: -; V: TRBV12-1; D: -; J: TRBJ2-7; CDR3: CASSPPYEQYF; DNA: TGTGCCAGCAGCCCCCCATACGAGCAGTACTTC
size: -; V: TRBV3-1/TRBV3-2; D: -; J: TRBJ2-2; CDR3: CASSPRGTGELFF; DNA: TGTGCCAGCAGCCCCAGAGGGACCGGGGAGCTGTTTTTT
size: once; V: TRBV5-1; D: -; J: TRBJ2-7; CDR3: CASSLPSYEQYF; DNA: TGCGCCAGCAGCTTGCCCTCTTACGAGCAGTACTTC